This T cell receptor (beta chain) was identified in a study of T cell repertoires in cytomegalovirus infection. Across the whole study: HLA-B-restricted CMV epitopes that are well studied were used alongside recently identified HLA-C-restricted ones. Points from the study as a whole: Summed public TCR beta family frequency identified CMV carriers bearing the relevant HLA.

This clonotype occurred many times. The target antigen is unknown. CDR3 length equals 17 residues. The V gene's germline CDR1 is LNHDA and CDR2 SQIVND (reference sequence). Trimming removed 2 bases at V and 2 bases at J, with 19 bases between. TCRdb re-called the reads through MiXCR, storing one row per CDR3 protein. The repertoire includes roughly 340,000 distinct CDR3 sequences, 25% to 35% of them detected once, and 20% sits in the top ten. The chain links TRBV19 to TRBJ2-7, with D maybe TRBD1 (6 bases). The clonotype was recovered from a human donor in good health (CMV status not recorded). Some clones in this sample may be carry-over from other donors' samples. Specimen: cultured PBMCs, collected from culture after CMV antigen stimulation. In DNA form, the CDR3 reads TGTGCCAGTAGTATACCCATCACAGGGACCGAGACCTACGAGCAGTACTTC. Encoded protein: CASSIPITGTETYEQYF.